A single sample gave rise to the 5 T cell receptor beta chains below, sequenced in a study of CD8 T cell repertoires and HIV-1 epitope variants. Profiled with immunoSEQ multiplex PCR; TCRdb holds only in-frame clones, not every one. The table shows tens of thousands of clones, with around 67% occurring only once. Material: uncultured baseline CD8+ T cells from peripheral blood mononuclear cells (PBMCs). These TCRs come from a male donor with HIV.

This clone was seen only a few times. CDR3 loop: CASTQQPWGEQYF. The CDR3 DNA reads TGTGCCAGCACCCAACAACCCTGGGGGGAGCAGTACTTC. The J gene is TRBJ2-7, the V gene TRBV28, with D perhaps being TRBD1 or TRBD2 (5 bases each). V dropped 7 bases and J dropped 7 bases, with 17 bases sitting between them. Germline lookup yields CDR1 MDHEN and CDR2 SYDVKM. The CDR3 spans 13 residues.

This chain links TRBV6-5 with TRBJ2-6; D not certain. Germline-derived CDR1 and CDR2 are MNHEY and SVGAGI. This CDR3 is 12 amino acids long. The germline V and J ends were trimmed by 10 bases and 3 bases, with 7 bases remaining between them. In DNA form, the CDR3 reads TGTGCCACGGGCTATGGGGCCAACGTCCTGACTTTC. This codes for CATGYGANVLTF.

The rearrangement links TRBV7-9 to TRBJ2-1; D remains unclear. The CDR3 contains 12 residues. The V end lost 5 bases, the J end lost 8 bases, and 10 bases lay between the germline ends. Germline CDR1 and CDR2: SEHNR and FQNEAQ (reference sequence). CDR3 DNA sequence: TGTGCCAGCAGCCAAAGGTTGGATGAGCAGTTCTTC. Residues: CASSQRLDEQFF.

The chain joins TRBV5-1 to TRBJ2-7; no firm D call. This CDR3 comprises 12 residues. Germline V gene sequence: CDR1 SGHRS, CDR2 YFSETQ. Deletions cut 0 bases from V and 10 bases from J, with 11 bases between. The CDR3 region has the DNA TGCGCCAGCAGCTTGGAGGCTGGTATACAGTACTTC. Translating gives CASSLEAGIQYF. Full variable domain (rest looked up from reference TRBV5-1 and TRBJ2-7): KAGVTQTPRYLIKTRGQQVTLSCSPISGHRSVSWYQQTPGQGLQFLFEYFSETQRNKGNFPGRFSGRQFSNSRSEMNVSTLELGDSALYLCASSLEAGIQYFGPGTRLTVT.

The chain employs TRBV28 and TRBJ2-1; D unclear. There are 14 residues in the CDR3. V lost 3 bases and J lost 3, with 9 bases in between. Looked up from germline, CDR1 is MDHEN and CDR2 is SYDVKM. This CDR3 reads CASSFLPSYNEQFF. CDR3 in DNA: TGTGCCAGCAGTTTTCTCCCGAGCTACAATGAGCAGTTCTTC.